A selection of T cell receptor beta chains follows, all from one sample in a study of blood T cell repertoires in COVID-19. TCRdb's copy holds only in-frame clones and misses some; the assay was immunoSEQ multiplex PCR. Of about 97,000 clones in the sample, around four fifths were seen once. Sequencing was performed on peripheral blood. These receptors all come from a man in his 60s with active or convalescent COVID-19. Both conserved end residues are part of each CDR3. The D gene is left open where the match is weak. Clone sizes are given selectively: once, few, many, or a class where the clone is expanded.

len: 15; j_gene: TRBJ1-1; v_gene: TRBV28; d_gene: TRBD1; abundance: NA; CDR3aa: CASIPPRQGVTEAFF; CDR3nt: TGTGCCAGCATCCCCCCGAGACAGGGGGTTACTGAAGCTTTCTTT
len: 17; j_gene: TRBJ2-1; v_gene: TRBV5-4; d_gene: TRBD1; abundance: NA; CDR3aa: CASSPRAGTANYNEQFF; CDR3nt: TGTGCCAGCAGCCCACGAGCCGGGACAGCCAACTACAATGAGCAGTTCTTC
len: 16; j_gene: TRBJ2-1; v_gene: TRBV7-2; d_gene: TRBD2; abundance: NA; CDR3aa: CASSSSGTSGSGEQFF; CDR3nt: TGTGCCAGCAGCTCCTCCGGGACTAGCGGGAGTGGGGAGCAGTTCTTC
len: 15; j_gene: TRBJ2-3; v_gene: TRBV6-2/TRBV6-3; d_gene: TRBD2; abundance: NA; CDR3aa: CASSYPGLAGDTQYF; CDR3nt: TGTGCCAGCAGTTACCCGGGACTAGCGGGAGATACGCAGTATTTT
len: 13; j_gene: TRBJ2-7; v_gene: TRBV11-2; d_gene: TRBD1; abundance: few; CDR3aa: CASTKQGHHEQYF; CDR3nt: TGTGCCAGCACTAAACAGGGGCACCACGAGCAGTACTTC
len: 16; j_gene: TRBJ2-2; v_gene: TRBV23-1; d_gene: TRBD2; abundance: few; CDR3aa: CASRLSGAANTGELFF; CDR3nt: TGCGCCAGCAGACTTAGCGGGGCCGCGAACACCGGGGAGCTGTTTTTT
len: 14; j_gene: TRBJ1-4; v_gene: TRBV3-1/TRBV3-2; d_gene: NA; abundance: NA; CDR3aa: CASSAGDNNGKLFF; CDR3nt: TGTGCCAGCAGCGCAGGGGACAACAACGGAAAACTGTTTTTT
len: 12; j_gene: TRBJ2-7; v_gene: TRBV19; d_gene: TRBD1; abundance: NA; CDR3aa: CATTGQFYEQYF; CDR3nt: TGTGCCACTACGGGACAGTTCTACGAGCAGTACTTC
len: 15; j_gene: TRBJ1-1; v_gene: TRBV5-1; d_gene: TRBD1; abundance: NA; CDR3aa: CASILDRAMGTEAFF; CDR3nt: TGCGCCAGCATCCTTGACAGGGCCATGGGGACTGAAGCTTTCTTT
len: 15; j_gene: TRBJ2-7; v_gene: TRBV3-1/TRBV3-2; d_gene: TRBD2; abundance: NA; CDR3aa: CASSQPTSGRPLWYF; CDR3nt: TGTGCCAGCAGCCAACCTACTAGCGGGAGGCCCCTTTGGTACTTC
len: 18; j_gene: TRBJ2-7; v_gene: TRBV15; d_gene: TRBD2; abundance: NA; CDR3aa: CATSRDRVNSGMFYEQYF; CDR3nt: TGTGCCACCAGCAGAGATCGAGTTAATAGCGGGATGTTCTACGAGCAGTACTTC
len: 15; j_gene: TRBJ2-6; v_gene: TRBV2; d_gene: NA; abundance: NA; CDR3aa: CASSTLSSGANVLTF; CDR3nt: TGTGCCAGCAGCACTCTGAGCTCTGGGGCCAACGTCCTGACTTTC
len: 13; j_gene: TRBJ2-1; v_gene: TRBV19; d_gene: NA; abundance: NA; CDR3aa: CASSIGLEGEQFF; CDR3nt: TGTGCCAGTAGTATCGGCCTAGAAGGTGAGCAGTTCTTC
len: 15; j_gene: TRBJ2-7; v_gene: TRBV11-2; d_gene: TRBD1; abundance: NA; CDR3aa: CASSRSRDRVREQYF; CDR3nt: TGTGCCAGCAGCCGTTCGAGGGACAGGGTAAGGGAGCAGTACTTC
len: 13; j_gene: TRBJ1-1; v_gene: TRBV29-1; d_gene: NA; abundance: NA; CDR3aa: CSVAKDTNTEAFF; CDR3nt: TGCAGCGTTGCTAAGGACACGAACACTGAAGCTTTCTTT
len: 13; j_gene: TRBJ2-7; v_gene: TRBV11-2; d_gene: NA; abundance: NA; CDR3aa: CASSSRLDAEQYF; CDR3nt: TGTGCCAGCAGCTCCAGACTAGACGCCGAGCAGTACTTC
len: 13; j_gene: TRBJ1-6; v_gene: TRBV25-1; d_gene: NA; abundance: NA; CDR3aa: CASSKTGLAPLHF; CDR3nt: TGTGCCAGCAGTAAAACAGGGTTGGCACCCCTCCACTTT
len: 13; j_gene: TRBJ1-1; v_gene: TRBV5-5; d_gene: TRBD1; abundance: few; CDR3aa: CASSLQGAYEAFF; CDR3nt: TGTGCCAGCAGCTTACAGGGGGCTTATGAAGCTTTCTTT
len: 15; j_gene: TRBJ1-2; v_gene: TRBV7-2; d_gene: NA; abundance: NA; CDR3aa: CASSDGALISDGYTF; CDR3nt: TGTGCCAGCAGCGATGGAGCGCTTATAAGTGATGGCTACACCTTC
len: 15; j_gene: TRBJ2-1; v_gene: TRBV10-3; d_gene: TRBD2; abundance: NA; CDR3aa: CAISEMASGKNEQFF; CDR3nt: TGTGCCATCAGTGAGATGGCTAGCGGGAAGAATGAGCAGTTCTTC
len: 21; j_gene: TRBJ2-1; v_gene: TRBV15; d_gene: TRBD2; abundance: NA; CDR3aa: CATSRDPGVAGGPSSYNEQFF; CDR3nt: TGTGCCACCAGCAGAGATCCGGGAGTAGCGGGAGGGCCGAGCTCCTACAATGAGCAGTTCTTC
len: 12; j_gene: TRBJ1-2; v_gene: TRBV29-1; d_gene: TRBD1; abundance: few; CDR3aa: CSVDRTGGGYTF; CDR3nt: TGCAGCGTGGACCGGACAGGCGGTGGCTACACCTTC
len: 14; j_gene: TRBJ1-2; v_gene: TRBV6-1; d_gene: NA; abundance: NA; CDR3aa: CASSDPPVNYGYTF; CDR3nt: TGTGCCAGCAGTGACCCTCCCGTGAACTATGGCTACACCTTC
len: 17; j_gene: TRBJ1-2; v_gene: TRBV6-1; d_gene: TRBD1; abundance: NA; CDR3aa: CASSDGQARFRHYGYTF; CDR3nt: TGTGCCAGCAGTGACGGACAGGCACGTTTTCGGCACTATGGCTACACCTTC
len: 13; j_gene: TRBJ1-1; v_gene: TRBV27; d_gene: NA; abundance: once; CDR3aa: CASSFLGGTEAFF; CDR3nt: TGTGCCAGCAGTTTTTTGGGGGGCACTGAAGCTTTCTTT
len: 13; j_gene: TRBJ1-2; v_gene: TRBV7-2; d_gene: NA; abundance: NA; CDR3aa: CASSSGTHYGYTF; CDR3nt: TGTGCCAGCAGCTCCGGGACTCACTATGGCTACACCTTC
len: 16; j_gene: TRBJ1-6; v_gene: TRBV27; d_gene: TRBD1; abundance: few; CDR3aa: CASSSADRGYNSPLHF; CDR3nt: TGTGCCAGCAGTTCGGCGGACAGGGGCTATAATTCACCCCTCCACTTT